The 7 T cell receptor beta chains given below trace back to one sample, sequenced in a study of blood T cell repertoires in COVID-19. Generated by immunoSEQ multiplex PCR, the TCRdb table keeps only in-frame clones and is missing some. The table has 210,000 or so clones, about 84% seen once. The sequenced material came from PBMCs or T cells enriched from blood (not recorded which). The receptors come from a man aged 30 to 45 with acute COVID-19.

The DNA of the CDR3 is TGTGCCAGCAGTGTGACGGGACAGGCGGCGCCTTGGGGTGGCTACACCTTC. Amino acid sequence: CASSVTGQAAPWGGYTF. The chain uses TRBV6-1 and TRBJ1-2; 8 nucleotides align to TRBD1. V was pared by 4 bases and J by 7 bases, with 17 bases of the junction left unmatched. The CDR3 totals 17 residues. CDR1 is MNHNS and CDR2 is SASEGT in the germline V gene.

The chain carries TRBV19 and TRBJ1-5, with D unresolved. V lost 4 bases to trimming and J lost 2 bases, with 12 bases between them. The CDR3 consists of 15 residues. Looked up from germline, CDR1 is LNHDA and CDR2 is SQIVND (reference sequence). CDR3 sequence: CASSKNTGGNQPQHF. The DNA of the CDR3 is TGTGCCAGTAGTAAAAATACGGGAGGCAATCAGCCCCAGCATTTT.

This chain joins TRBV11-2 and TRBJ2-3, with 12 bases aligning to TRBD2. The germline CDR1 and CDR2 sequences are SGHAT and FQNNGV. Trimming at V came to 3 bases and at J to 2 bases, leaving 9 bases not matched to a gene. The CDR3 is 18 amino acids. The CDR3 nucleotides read TGTGCCAGCAGCTTTCCGGGACTAGCGGGCCCATTCACAGATACGCAGTATTTT. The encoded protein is CASSFPGLAGPFTDTQYF.

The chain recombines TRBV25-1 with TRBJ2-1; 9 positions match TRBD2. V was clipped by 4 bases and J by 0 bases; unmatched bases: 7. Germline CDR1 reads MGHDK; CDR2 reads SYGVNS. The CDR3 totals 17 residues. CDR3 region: CASSGRGGVSSYNEQFF. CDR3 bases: TGTGCCAGCAGTGGACGCGGGGGGGTTAGCTCCTACAATGAGCAGTTCTTC.

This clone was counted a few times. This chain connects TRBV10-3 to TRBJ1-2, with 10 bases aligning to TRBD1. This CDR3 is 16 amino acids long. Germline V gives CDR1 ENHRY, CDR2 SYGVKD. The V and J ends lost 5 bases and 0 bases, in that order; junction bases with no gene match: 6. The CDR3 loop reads CAISRQGADSNYGYTF. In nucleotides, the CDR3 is TGTGCCATCAGTCGACAGGGGGCCGATTCTAACTATGGCTACACCTTC.

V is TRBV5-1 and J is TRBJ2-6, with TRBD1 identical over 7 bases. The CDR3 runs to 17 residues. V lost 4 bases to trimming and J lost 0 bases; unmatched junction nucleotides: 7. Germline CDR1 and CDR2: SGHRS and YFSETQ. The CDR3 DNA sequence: TGCGCCAGCAGCCCGACAGGGTCCAGCTCTGGGGCCAACGTCCTGACTTTC. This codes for CASSPTGSSSGANVLTF.

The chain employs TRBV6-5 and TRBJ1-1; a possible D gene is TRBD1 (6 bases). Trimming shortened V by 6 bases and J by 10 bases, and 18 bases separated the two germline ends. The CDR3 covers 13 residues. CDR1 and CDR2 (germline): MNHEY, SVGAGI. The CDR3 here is CASSPNYRVGAFF. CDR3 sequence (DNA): TGTGCCAGCAGCCCAAATTACAGGGTGGGAGCTTTCTTT.